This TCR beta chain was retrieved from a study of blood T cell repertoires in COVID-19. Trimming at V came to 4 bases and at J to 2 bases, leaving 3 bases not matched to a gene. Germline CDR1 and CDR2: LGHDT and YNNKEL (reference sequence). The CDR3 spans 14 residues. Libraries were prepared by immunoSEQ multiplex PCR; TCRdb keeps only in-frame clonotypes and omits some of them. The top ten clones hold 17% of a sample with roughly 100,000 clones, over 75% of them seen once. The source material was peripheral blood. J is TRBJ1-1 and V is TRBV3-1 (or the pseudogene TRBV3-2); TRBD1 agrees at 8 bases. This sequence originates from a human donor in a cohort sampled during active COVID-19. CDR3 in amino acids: CASSLGQVNTEAFF. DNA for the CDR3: TGTGCCAGCAGCCTGGGACAGGTAAACACTGAAGCTTTCTTT.